This T cell receptor (beta chain) originates from a study of identical twins. TCRdb reprocessed the 5' RACE reads via MiXCR and lists one record per CDR3 protein. The profile covers 500,000 or so distinct CDR3 sequences, with around 15% appearing a single time and more than 0.8% taken by the ten largest. These data were also filed under a second study, of yellow fever vaccine responses in identical twins.

This sequence was found in a woman aged 18-35 years in good health. Sequenced: CD4+ T cells sorted from blood.

The CDR3 DNA reads TGTGCCATCAGTGACCCCGCCCGACAGGAGACTGAAGCTTTCTTT. Translating gives CAISDPARQETEAFF. The J gene is TRBJ1-1, the V gene TRBV10-3, with D possibly matching TRBD1 (6 bases). The CDR3 covers 15 residues. Trimming pared 3 bases from V and 5 bases from J, leaving 16 bases between. CDR1 ENHRY and CDR2 SYGVKD come from the germline V gene.